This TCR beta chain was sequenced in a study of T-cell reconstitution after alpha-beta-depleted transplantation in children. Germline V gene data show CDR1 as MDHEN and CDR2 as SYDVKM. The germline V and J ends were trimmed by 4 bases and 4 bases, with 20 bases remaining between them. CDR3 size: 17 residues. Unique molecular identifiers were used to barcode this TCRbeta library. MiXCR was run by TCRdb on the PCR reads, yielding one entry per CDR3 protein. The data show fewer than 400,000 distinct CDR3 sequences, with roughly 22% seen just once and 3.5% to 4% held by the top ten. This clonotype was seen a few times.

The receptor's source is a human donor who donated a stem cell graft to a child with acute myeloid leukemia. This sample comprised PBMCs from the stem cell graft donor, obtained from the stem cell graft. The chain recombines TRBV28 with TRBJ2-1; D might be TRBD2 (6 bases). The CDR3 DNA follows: TGTGCCAGCAGTTCGCTTGGGGGAGCGGGCCTTTACAATGAGCAGTTCTTC. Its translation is CASSSLGGAGLYNEQFF.